This T cell receptor beta chain is drawn from a study of blood T cell repertoires in COVID-19 (dated by TCRdb to the early 2020s). Concerning the study at large: Samples from collaborators originated in the United States, Italy and Spain and spanned both the acute and convalescent phases of COVID-19. The prospective study material was composed of cDNA or gDNA derived from T cells, B-cell-depleted T cells, or PBMCs. Subjects who had been exposed to COVID-19, were actively infected with it, or had recovered from it provided the deeply sampled blood TCRbeta repertoires that made up the dataset. The repertoires were released in a freely available public database meant as a resource for research on the immune response to SARS-CoV-2. Samples were obtained from the ongoing ImmuneRACE study (first 160 participants) and from 1,254 subjects provided by 6 global collaborators. Nearly every sample came with metadata listing a de-identified subject ID, COVID-19 status, age in years and sex. HLA class I and class II types, where available, came from metadata supplied by the sample provider rather than from assay-based typing.

This clone showed up just a few times. What antigen it recognizes has not been identified. No per-base quality is available; no much larger clone lies one base away. Samples from volunteer blood donors who had recovered from COVID-19 were contributed by a second Seattle source. The collaborating institutions used their own protocols to collect whole blood in K2EDTA tubes. For TCRbeta analysis, collaborator samples were shipped as frozen whole blood, as isolated PBMCs, or as DNA extracted from either sample type. The CDR3, cysteine through phenylalanine, is 14 amino acids long. The sequence is cut down to CDR3 DNA, 42 bases in frame from base 1. CDR1 and CDR2, looked up from the germline V gene, are MNHNS and SASEGT. V sheds 2 bases and J sheds 2 bases, leaving 9 bases between their ends. TCRbeta CDR3 regions were amplified from genomic DNA by means of the immunoSEQ Assay, a bias-controlled multiplex PCR. In the authors' own workflow: Within the assay, amplification of reference gene primers was used to estimate how many nucleated cells each sample contained. Sequence reads were collapsed and filtered to measure the absolute abundance of every unique TCRbeta CDR3 rearrangement. Productive Simpson clonality was computed per sample as the square root of Simpson's diversity index over productive rearrangements. TCRdb mirrors the immuneACCESS table, restricted to in-frame sequences. Some clones are absent from its copies; in checked studies, under half trace to an unresolved V gene, and the reason for the others is unknown. V, J and clone size are taken as reported in that table, and D and trimming were inferred from the DNA itself. A total of approximately 300,000 clones appear in this sample, roughly 90% of them only once. 5% to 7% of the sample is taken by the ten largest.

General study outcomes and caveats: The quantity of clinical and demographic metadata differed by source and by participant and was supplied without curation.

The sample comprised peripheral blood. This sequence uses TRBV6-1 and TRBJ1-1; the D segment cannot be called with confidence. The TCR was taken from a man younger than 35 who had recovered from COVID-19. The DNA is as follows: TGTGCCAGCAGTGAATATTTTAGCAACACTGAAGCTTTCTTT. Translation gives CASSEYFSNTEAFF.